This passage covers 11 T cell receptor beta chains from one sample sequenced in a study. The sorted Tregs were CD4+CD25+CD127-/low cells. TCRdb processed the 5' RACE reads anew with MiXCR; each CDR3 protein has one entry. The table records 40,000 to 55,000 distinct CDR3 sequences, 22% of them present only once. The material sequenced was Tregs sorted from a lymph node. These receptors were obtained from a female donor with breast cancer.

A word on this clonotype: One base away lies a much larger clone, so this may be a sequencing read error. The chain links TRBV5-1 to TRBJ2-5; weak D call: TRBD1 (6 bases). Germline values: CDR1 SGHRS, CDR2 YFSETQ. CDR3 length: 14 residues. CDR3: CTSGEQGDGGTQYF. CDR3 in DNA: TGCACCAGCGGTGAACAGGGAGACGGAGGGACCCAGTACTTC.

V is TRBV7-3 and J is TRBJ2-1, with D perhaps matching TRBD2 (5 bases). The ends were cut back, 8 bases at V and 2 bases at J, with 10 bases in the middle. The germline V gene has CDR1 SGHTA and CDR2 FQGTGA. This CDR3 contains 13 residues. The CDR3 protein is CASGRGPYNEQFF. CDR3 nucleotides: TGTGCCAGCGGTCGGGGTCCCTACAATGAGCAGTTCTTC.

The chain carries TRBV5-1 and TRBJ1-2, with 7 bases lining up with TRBD1. This CDR3 region has 16 residues. J was trimmed by 4 bases and V by 3 bases; bases with no gene match: 12. Germline V gene sequence: CDR1 SGHRS, CDR2 YFSETQ. In DNA form, the CDR3 reads TGCGCCAGCAGCTATCCCCGACAGGGAATGGCCTATGGCTACACCTTC. Its translation: CASSYPRQGMAYGYTF.

This clonotype has a count of ten or more. The V gene is TRBV6-1, the J gene TRBJ2-5, with 9 nucleotides matching TRBD1. The CDR3 contains 15 residues. The germline gives CDR1 MNHNS, CDR2 SASEGT. Unmatched junction bases numbered 5, after V lost 2 bases and J lost 4 bases. CDR3 region: CASSETQGARETQYF. The CDR3 bases are TGTGCCAGCAGTGAAACACAGGGGGCACGAGAGACCCAGTACTTC.

Points on this clonotype: This clone may be a read error of a much larger clone one base away. The CDR3 protein is CASSDSAGEGGANVLTF. The CDR3 region has the DNA TGCGCCAGCAGTGATTCGGCCGGGGAAGGCGGGGCCAACGTCCTGACTTTC. The chain carries TRBV10-1 and TRBJ2-6, with D perhaps matching TRBD2 (5 bases). Germline-derived CDR1 and CDR2 are WNHNN and SYGVQD (reference sequence). The germline V and J ends were trimmed by 3 bases and 4 bases, with 16 bases remaining between them. This CDR3 region has 17 residues.

The rearrangement joins TRBV7-9 to TRBJ1-2, with 8 bases aligning to TRBD1. The trim removed 4 bases at V and 2 bases at J, leaving 6 bases unmatched. In germline, CDR1 is SEHNR, CDR2 FQNEAQ (reference sequence). This CDR3 is 15 amino acids long. The CDR3 DNA sequence: TGTGCCAGCAGCTCAAGACAGGGGCCCAACTATGGCTACACCTTC. It is translated as CASSSRQGPNYGYTF.

The chain links TRBV5-1 to TRBJ2-5; D is undetermined. Between the trimmed V and J ends, which lost 4 bases and 3 bases, there was a span of 10 bases. Germline V CDR1 and CDR2: SGHRS, YFSETQ. This CDR3 has 13 residues. The CDR3 region is CASSRRTEETQYF. The CDR3 DNA sequence: TGCGCCAGCAGCAGGCGAACTGAAGAGACCCAGTACTTC. The variable domain in full, with the rest retrieved from reference TRBV5-1 and TRBJ2-5, is KAGVTQTPRYLIKTRGQQVTLSCSPISGHRSVSWYQQTPGQGLQFLFEYFSETQRNKGNFPGRFSGRQFSNSRSEMNVSTLELGDSALYLCASSRRTEETQYFGPGTRLLVL.

The chain recombines TRBV28 with TRBJ2-7; 14 bases match TRBD2. Trimming cost V 5 bases and J 2 bases; bases outside gene matches: 14. CDR1 is MDHEN, CDR2 SYDVKM, per germline. The CDR3 sequence is 19 residues long. CDR3 DNA sequence: TGTGCCAGCAGTACAGGGACTAGCGGGAGTAAAAGGTTCGCCTACGAGCAGTACTTC. Translation: CASSTGTSGSKRFAYEQYF.

This clonotype was found once. The CDR3 loop reads CASNLRSRESGYTF. The CDR3, as DNA: TGTGCCAGCAACCTCCGGTCCAGGGAGAGTGGCTACACCTTC. The chain carries TRBV12-3 or TRBV12-4 and TRBJ1-2; tentatively, D is TRBD1 (5 bases). This CDR3 is 14 amino acids long. V lost 7 bases, J lost 7 bases, and 19 bases lay in between.

This clonotype was recorded a few times. The chain joins TRBV20-1 to TRBJ2-7, with 9 bases lining up with TRBD2. The ends lost 2 bases at V and 3 bases at J; junction bases unmatched: 8. Germline CDR1 DFQATT, CDR2 SNEGSKA (reference sequence). There are 15 residues in the CDR3. The CDR3 DNA reads as TGCAGTGCTAGACCAAGCGGGAGGAGTGGCTACGAGCAGTACTTC. The encoded protein is CSARPSGRSGYEQYF.

Details on this clonotype: A much larger clone sits a single nucleotide away, making a read error possible. This sequence joins TRBV4-2 and TRBJ1-4; D may be TRBD1 (5 bases). In germline, CDR1 is LGHNA, CDR2 YNFKEQ. The length of the CDR3 is 17 residues. The CDR3 here is CASNQEDRVATNEKLFF. The DNA of the CDR3 is TGTGCCAGCAACCAAGAAGACAGAGTCGCAACTAATGAAAAACTGTTTTTT.